This T cell receptor (beta chain) is drawn from a study of lymphopenia after photon versus proton radiotherapy. Study conclusions and caveats: Only patients who died were analyzed for survival; proton advantage is unproven. Under photons, naive T cells and diversity fell while effector/memory populations rose.

Profiling relied on immunoSEQ multiplex PCR, and the TCRdb table lists in-frame clones only, not all of them. The table has 65,000 to 85,000 clones, around 92% seen once. In regard to this clone: Its antigen is as yet unknown.

This CDR3 has 15 residues. Unmatched junction bases numbered 3, after V lost 0 bases and J lost 2 bases. Germline V gene data show CDR1 as MGHRA and CDR2 as YSYEKL. Sequenced here: peripheral blood, sampled from a patient treated with photon-based radiotherapy. The chain has TRBV4-1 and TRBJ2-7; the match to TRBD1 covers 8 bases. This TCR came from a woman between 40 and 50 years old with cholangiocarcinoma. The CDR3 DNA reads TGCGCCAGCAGCCAAGAGGGGACAGGCACCTACGAGCAGTACTTC. Its protein product is CASSQEGTGTYEQYF.